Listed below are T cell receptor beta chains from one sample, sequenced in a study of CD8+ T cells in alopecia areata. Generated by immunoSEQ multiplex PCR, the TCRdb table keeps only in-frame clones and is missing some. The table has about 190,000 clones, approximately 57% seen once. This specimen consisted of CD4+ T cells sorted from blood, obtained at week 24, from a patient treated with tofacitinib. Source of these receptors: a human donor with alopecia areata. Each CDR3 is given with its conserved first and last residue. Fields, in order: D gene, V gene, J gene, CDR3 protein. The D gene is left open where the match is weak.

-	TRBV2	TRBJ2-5	CASSLKETQYF
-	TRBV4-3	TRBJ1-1	CASSRAMNTEAFF
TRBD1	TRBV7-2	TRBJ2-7	CASSAIGGPYEQYF
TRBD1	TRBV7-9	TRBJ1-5	CASSYSTGIQHF
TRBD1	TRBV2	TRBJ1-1	CASRGQGVKAFF
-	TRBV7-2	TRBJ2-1	CASSTAGTQFF
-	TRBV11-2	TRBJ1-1	CASSQTLDTEAFF
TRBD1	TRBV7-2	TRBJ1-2	CASSLIPGTGGGNYGYTF
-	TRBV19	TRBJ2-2	CASNRDLNTGELFF
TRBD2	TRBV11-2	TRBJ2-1	CASSKAGGPDEQFF
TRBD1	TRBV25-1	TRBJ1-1	CASRADRGEAFF
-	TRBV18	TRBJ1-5	CASSPGTVNQPQHF
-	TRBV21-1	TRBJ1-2	CASSPRQGTGYGYTF
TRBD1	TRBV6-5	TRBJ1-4	CASSLRGTDEKLFF
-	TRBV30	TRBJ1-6	CAWSGHYNSPLHF
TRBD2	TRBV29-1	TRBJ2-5	CSSRGEGQTRIQETQYF
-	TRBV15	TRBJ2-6	CATSTRQGLGGANVLTF
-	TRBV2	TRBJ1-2	CASSATPGHNNYGYTF
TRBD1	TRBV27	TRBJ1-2	CASSLGTGGNYGYTF
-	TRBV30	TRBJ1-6	CAWSPGPLGNSPLHF
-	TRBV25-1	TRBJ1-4	CASSESLMLDEKLFF
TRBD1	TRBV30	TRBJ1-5	CAWSVQQGGNQPQHF
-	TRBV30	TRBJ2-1	CAWSRALAGEQFF
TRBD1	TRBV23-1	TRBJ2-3	CASIGHTDRDRHTDTQYF
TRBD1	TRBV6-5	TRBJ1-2	CASSSLGQGYGYTF
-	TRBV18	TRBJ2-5	CASSLGPQETQYF
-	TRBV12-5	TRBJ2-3	CATKETQMDTRTDTQYF
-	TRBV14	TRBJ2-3	CASSGDTQYF
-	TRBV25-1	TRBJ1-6	CASRRGAYNSPLHF
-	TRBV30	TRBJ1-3	CAWSVGTGNTIYF
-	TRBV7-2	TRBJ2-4	CASSLATVAKNIQYF
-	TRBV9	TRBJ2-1	CASSVVGWREQFF
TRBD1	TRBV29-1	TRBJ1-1	CSVVHGTGTEAFF
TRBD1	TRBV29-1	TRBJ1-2	CSVGGQGARNYGYTF
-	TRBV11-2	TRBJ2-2	CASRPGRNTGELFF
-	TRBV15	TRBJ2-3	CATSRVTTSYSTDTQYF
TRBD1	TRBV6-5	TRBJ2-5	CASSYSGTVEGETQYF
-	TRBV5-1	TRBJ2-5	CASSLELGGAWETQYF
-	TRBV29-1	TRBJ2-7	CSVLLPLTGEQYF
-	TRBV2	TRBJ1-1	CASSEGRNEAFF
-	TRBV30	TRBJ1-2	CAWRPTSGGYTF
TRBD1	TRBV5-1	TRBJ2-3	CASSLQDSTGAADTQYF
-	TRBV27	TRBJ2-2	CASSSARGPNTGELFF
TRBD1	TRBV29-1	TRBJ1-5	CSVGDRDQPQHF
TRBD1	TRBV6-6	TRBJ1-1	CASSPPEGTDTEAFF
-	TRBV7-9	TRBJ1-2	CASSLALDTNYGYTF
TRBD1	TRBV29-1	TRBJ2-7	CSVNRGLSEQYF
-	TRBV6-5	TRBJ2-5	CATNTPRGEETQYF
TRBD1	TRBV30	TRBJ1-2	CAWGPGTGKSRGYTF
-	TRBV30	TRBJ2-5	CAWSGLETQYF
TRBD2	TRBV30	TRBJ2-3	CAWSTGLAKDTQYF
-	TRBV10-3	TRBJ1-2	CAISGAGDYGYTF
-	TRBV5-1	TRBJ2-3	CASSLAAADTQYF
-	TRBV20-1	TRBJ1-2	CSAPQGGYTF
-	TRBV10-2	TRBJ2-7	CASSESLTVPYEQYF
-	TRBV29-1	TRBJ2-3	CSVVGRASDTQYF
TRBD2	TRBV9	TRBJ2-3	CASSVFNGAGEAQYF
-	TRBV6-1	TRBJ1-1	CASSEDRVTEAFF
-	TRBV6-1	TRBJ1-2	CASSVVTADYGYTF